The entry below describes one TCR beta chain. Both 60 Vbeta primers and 13 Jbeta primers went into the PCR. TCRdb's copy holds only in-frame clones and misses some; the assay was immunoSEQ multiplex PCR. Of about 180,000 clones in the sample, roughly four fifths were seen once. This entry comes from a study of cytomegalovirus exposure and HLA in healthy donors. In germline, CDR1 is MDHEN, CDR2 SYDVKM. This CDR3 spans 12 amino acids. Trimming cost V 7 bases and J 4 bases, with 11 bases left between them. The sequence was collected from a male donor in good health and CMV-seronegative. The V and J genes are TRBV28 and TRBJ2-7, with D maybe TRBD2 (5 bases). The source material was PBMCs. CDR3 bases: TGTGCCAGCACCCGGGGAAGTTACGAGCAGTACTTC. Translating it yields CASTRGSYEQYF.